Each of the 31 T cell receptor beta chains below was sequenced from the same sample in a study of shared clonotypes between healthy human individuals. Measured with immunoSEQ multiplex PCR; TCRdb has only the in-frame clones, and not every one. The sample holds some 2 million clones; about 94% are singletons and the top ten take under 1.5%. Positively selected for CCR7, the CD45RO-negative cells used as naive CD8 cells excluded terminally differentiated effector memory CD45RA+ cells. The sample comprised naive CD8+ T cells sorted from blood. Source of these receptors: a man younger than 35 in good health.

Only one count was recorded for this clone. V and J are TRBV28 and TRBJ2-7; 7 positions match TRBD1. V lost 4 bases, J lost 1 base, and 7 bases stayed unmatched. Germline V gene data show CDR1 as MDHEN and CDR2 as SYDVKM. The CDR3 extends over 15 amino acids. The CDR3 reads CASSSIRQGSYEQYF. As DNA, the CDR3 is TGTGCCAGCAGTTCCATACGACAGGGATCCTACGAGCAGTACTTC.

The chain has TRBV7-6 and TRBJ2-7; D gene ambiguous. CDR3 length equals 14 residues. Germline CDR1 reads SGHVS; CDR2 reads FNYEAQ. The germline V and J ends were trimmed by 1 base and 4 bases, with 11 bases remaining between them. CDR3: CASSLELGSYEQYF. CDR3 nucleotide sequence: TGTGCCAGCAGCTTAGAACTTGGTTCATACGAGCAGTACTTC.

This chain links TRBV5-1 with TRBJ1-2; D call uncertain. V was pared by 1 base and J by 8 bases, with 15 bases between. Germline CDR1 and CDR2: SGHRS and YFSETQ. This CDR3 spans 14 amino acids. CDR3 coding DNA: TGCGCCAGCAGCTTGTCGCGGCCTTCCGGCGGCTACACCTTC. Its protein product is CASSLSRPSGGYTF.

This rearrangement joins TRBV5-6 to TRBJ1-6; no clear D gene. Trimming shortened V by 0 bases and J by 9 bases, and 10 bases separated the two germline ends. Germline loops: CDR1 SGHDT, CDR2 YYEEEE. The CDR3 loop spans 14 amino acids. The CDR3 is CASSLDHLTSPLHF. CDR3 in DNA: TGTGCCAGCAGCTTGGACCATTTAACTTCACCCCTCCACTTT.

The rearrangement links TRBV7-9 to TRBJ1-2; TRBD1 might be the D (5 bases). This CDR3 region has 16 residues. Germline V gene sequence: CDR1 SEHNR, CDR2 FQNEAQ (reference sequence). V was trimmed by 1 base and J by 2 bases, leaving 14 bases between them. In nucleotides, the CDR3 is TGTGCCAGCAGCTTAGTCCTGACAGATCTGAACTATGGCTACACCTTC. Its protein is CASSLVLTDLNYGYTF. The full variable domain, its missing parts supplied by reference TRBV7-9 and TRBJ1-2, is DTGVSQNPRHKITKRGQNVTFRCDPISEHNRLYWYRQTLGQGPEFLTYFQNEAQLEKSRLLSDRFSAERPKGSFSTLEIQRTEQGDSAMYLCASSLVLTDLNYGYTFGSGTRLTVV.

V gene TRBV30 combines with J gene TRBJ2-7, with D possibly called TRBD1 or TRBD2 (5 bases each). Germline V CDR1 and CDR2: GTSNPN, SVGIG (reference sequence). V was trimmed by 4 bases and J by 5 bases, leaving 15 bases between them. The CDR3 sequence is 13 residues long. This CDR3 reads CAWTMGPGHEQYF. CDR3 sequence (DNA): TGTGCCTGGACTATGGGACCTGGCCACGAGCAGTACTTC.

The chain links TRBV21-1 to TRBJ2-7; TRBD2 reflects the table's D call only, with no check against the DNA. TRBV21-1 is annotated as a pseudogene. CDR3 length equals 16 residues. CDR3 bases: TGTGCCAGCAGCAAGGGAACTAGCGGTAGCATCTACGAGCAGTACTTC. Translating gives CASSKGTSGSIYEQYF.

The chain links TRBV7-2 to TRBJ2-1, with TRBD1 matching over 9 bases. This CDR3 has 15 amino acids. CDR1 and CDR2 (germline): SGHTA, FQGNSA. V was pared by 5 bases and J by 4 bases, with 6 bases of the junction left unmatched. CDR3 in DNA: TGTGCCAGCAGCCCCCGGGGGACAGGGTACAATGAGCAGTTCTTC. It specifies CASSPRGTGYNEQFF.

On this clone: Other DNA sequences in the sample encode the same CDR3. The V call is TRBV27, the J call TRBJ2-7; 8 bases are shared with TRBD1. The CDR3 sequence is 12 residues long. V was pared by 6 bases and J by 3 bases, with 1 base of the junction left unmatched. Per the germline V gene, CDR1 is MNHEY and CDR2 is SMNVEV (reference sequence). Here the CDR3 reads CASRGQGYEQYF. CDR3 nucleotides: TGTGCCAGCAGAGGACAGGGCTACGAGCAGTACTTC.

The CDR3 DNA reads as TGTGCCAGCAGTGTGACAGCCTACGAGCAGTACTTC. It encodes CASSVTAYEQYF. V usage is TRBV25-1 and J usage is TRBJ2-7; TRBD1 might be the D (5 bases). The germline V gene has CDR1 MGHDK and CDR2 SYGVNS. V lost 4 bases to trimming and J lost 2 bases, with 6 bases between them. The CDR3 is 12 amino acids.

A remark on this clone: The same CDR3 can be traced to other DNA sequences in this sample. This chain joins TRBV7-9 and TRBJ2-3, with unresolved D. The CDR3 extends over 12 amino acids. Trimming pared 2 bases from V and 6 bases from J, leaving 6 bases between. Per the germline V gene, CDR1 is SEHNR and CDR2 is FQNEAQ (reference sequence). The CDR3: CASSLIGDTQYF. The DNA of the CDR3 is TGTGCCAGCAGCTTAATCGGGGATACGCAGTATTTT.

The chain uses TRBV25-1 and TRBJ2-2, with D hard to call. Germline CDR1 MGHDK, CDR2 SYGVNS. Trimming removed 0 bases from V and 4 bases from J, with 3 bases in between. The CDR3 loop spans 13 amino acids. The CDR3 sequence: CASSEYGTGELFF. For the CDR3, the DNA is TGTGCCAGCAGTGAATATGGCACCGGGGAGCTGTTTTTT.

About this clone itself: Other DNA sequences of this sample code for an identical CDR3. The V gene is TRBV5-4, the J gene TRBJ2-3; D unclear. CDR3 length equals 12 residues. V was pared by 5 bases and J by 4 bases, with 8 bases between. CDR1 is SGHNT, CDR2 YYREEE, per germline (reference sequence). The DNA of the CDR3 is TGTGCCAGCAGTTTCCTATCAGATACGCAGTATTTT. Protein product: CASSFLSDTQYF.

This clone was counted a single time. J is TRBJ1-2 and V is TRBV4-1, with TRBD1 matching over 7 bases. Looked up from germline, CDR1 is MGHRA and CDR2 is YSYEKL. The trim removed 4 bases at V and 2 bases at J, leaving 4 bases unmatched. This CDR3 comprises 14 residues. In nucleotides, the CDR3 is TGCGCCAGCAGCCGAGAGACAGGGAACTATGGCTACACCTTC. Residues: CASSRETGNYGYTF.

The V call is TRBV5-8, the J call TRBJ2-7, with TRBD1 identical over 11 bases. This CDR3 has 14 residues. V was clipped by 4 bases and J by 3 bases; unmatched bases: 3. The germline CDR1 and CDR2 sequences are SGHTS and YDEGEE. The CDR3 spells CASSEGQGGYEQYF. Written as DNA, the CDR3 is TGTGCCAGCAGCGAGGGACAGGGGGGCTACGAGCAGTACTTC.

The V and J genes are TRBV27 and TRBJ1-1; possibly TRBD1 for D (5 bases). V shed 0 bases and J shed 11 bases, with 16 bases lying between them. The CDR3 is 14 residues long. Germline CDR1 reads MNHEY; CDR2 reads SMNVEV (reference sequence). The CDR3 sequence is CASSLSGDRSQAFF. The CDR3, as DNA: TGTGCCAGCAGTTTATCAGGGGACCGGTCGCAGGCTTTCTTT.

The chain couples TRBV4-1 to TRBJ2-7; TRBD2 matches 14 bases. CDR3 length equals 15 residues. The germline V gene encodes CDR1 MGHRA and CDR2 YSYEKL. V gave up 4 bases and J gave up 2 bases; unmatched junction bases: 1. CDR3 amino acids: CASSPTSGGAYEQYF. In nucleotides, the CDR3 is TGCGCCAGCAGCCCGACTAGCGGGGGGGCCTACGAGCAGTACTTC.

Regarding this clone: Distinct nucleotide sequences in the sample also encode this CDR3. The rearrangement joins TRBV15 to TRBJ1-1; D perhaps matches TRBD1 (5 bases). From germline, CDR1 is LNHNV and CDR2 YYDKDF (reference sequence). The CDR3 extends over 15 amino acids. The V end lost 0 bases, the J end lost 4 bases, and 12 bases lay between the germline ends. For the CDR3, the DNA is TGTGCCACCAGCAGAGATAGGGGTGTTGGCACTGAAGCTTTCTTT. This encodes CATSRDRGVGTEAFF.

This rearrangement joins TRBV6-1 to TRBJ2-4; no firm D call. The CDR3 is 16 residues long. V was clipped by 1 base and J by 9 bases, with 19 bases between them. Germline values: CDR1 MNHNS, CDR2 SASEGT. The CDR3 loop reads CASSEVPAIDLGIQYF. The DNA for the CDR3 is TGTGCCAGCAGTGAAGTGCCCGCTATAGATTTAGGCATTCAGTACTTC.

V and J are TRBV11-2 and TRBJ2-5; D is possibly TRBD1 or TRBD2 (5 bases each). Per germline, CDR1 SGHAT and CDR2 FQNNGV. V shed 6 bases and J shed 2 bases, with 13 bases lying between them. This CDR3 has 14 residues. The CDR3 spells CASSGGVAQETQYF. For the CDR3, the DNA is TGTGCCAGCAGTGGGGGAGTAGCTCAAGAGACCCAGTACTTC.

V gene TRBV4-2 combines with J gene TRBJ2-7; the match to TRBD2 covers 9 bases. CDR3 length: 16 amino acids. The V and J ends lost 1 base and 7 bases, in that order; junction bases with no gene match: 11. Looked up from germline, CDR1 is LGHNA and CDR2 is YNFKEQ. The CDR3 spells CASSQGSSGDLWEQYF. Written as DNA, the CDR3 is TGTGCCAGCAGCCAAGGGTCTAGCGGGGACCTTTGGGAGCAGTACTTC.

The rearrangement links TRBV19 to TRBJ1-1, with D perhaps matching TRBD1 (6 bases). Germline CDR1 LNHDA, CDR2 SQIVND (reference sequence). The CDR3 is 17 amino acids. Trimming cost V 0 bases and J 5 bases, with 19 bases left between them. This chain's CDR3 is CASSIDQWEAGETEAFF. CDR3 bases: TGTGCCAGTAGTATAGATCAATGGGAAGCAGGGGAAACTGAAGCTTTCTTT.

The chain joins TRBV9 to TRBJ1-2; 10 bases are a match to TRBD1. Germline loops: CDR1 SGDLS, CDR2 YYNGEE. The CDR3 sequence is 16 residues long. V was clipped by 3 bases and J by 4 bases; unmatched bases: 9. This CDR3 reads CASSGTTGGLGYGYTF. CDR3 in DNA: TGTGCCAGCAGCGGAACGACAGGGGGCCTAGGCTATGGCTACACCTTC.

This chain links TRBV9 with TRBJ1-2; tentatively, D is TRBD1 (5 bases). CDR3 size: 14 residues. From germline, CDR1 is SGDLS and CDR2 YYNGEE. V lost 0 bases and J 7 bases, leaving 13 bases between the germline ends. The CDR3 nucleotides are TGTGCCAGCAGCGTAGGAGGGGCAGGGAGTGGCTACACCTTC. Encoded protein: CASSVGGAGSGYTF.

As regards this clone: A read error may account for a junction end that differs from germline. The rearrangement joins TRBV6-6 to TRBJ2-1; 7 bases fit TRBD2. Per germline, CDR1 MNHNY and CDR2 SVGAGI (reference sequence). The CDR3 has 11 residues. The CDR3 sequence is CATRDYSEQFF. For the CDR3, the DNA is TGTGCCACCCGGGACTACAGTGAGCAGTTCTTC.

The chain carries TRBV5-6 and TRBJ1-3; D not certain. The CDR3 loop spans 16 amino acids. The germline CDR1 and CDR2 sequences are SGHDT and YYEEEE. The ends were cut back, 0 bases at V and 2 bases at J, with 12 bases in the middle. Written as DNA, the CDR3 is TGTGCCAGCAGCTTGGTCTCCGGTTGGACTGGAAACACCATATATTTT. Amino acid sequence: CASSLVSGWTGNTIYF.

The chain combines TRBV10-2 with TRBJ1-3; D ambiguous. With 3 bases removed from V and 2 bases from J, the gap between germline ends came to 11 bases. The germline gives CDR1 WSHSY, CDR2 SAAADI. This CDR3 has 15 residues. For the CDR3, the DNA is TGCGCCAGCAGTGACCGATCGGAGACTGGAAACACCATATATTTT. Its translation is CASSDRSETGNTIYF.

This rearrangement joins TRBV7-6 to TRBJ2-3; D is uncertain. Trimming shortened V by 1 base and J by 1 base, and 9 bases separated the two germline ends. From germline, CDR1 is SGHVS and CDR2 FNYEAQ. This CDR3 contains 15 residues. The CDR3 reads CASSLETERTDTQYF. The CDR3 DNA reads as TGTGCCAGCAGCTTAGAGACTGAACGCACAGATACGCAGTATTTT.

The chain employs TRBV6-1 and TRBJ1-5, with 7 bases fitting TRBD1. Trimming removed 5 bases from V and 1 base from J; junction bases left unmatched: 2. The CDR3 consists of 14 residues. The germline V gene encodes CDR1 MNHNS and CDR2 SASEGT. The DNA of the CDR3 is TGTGCCAGCAGTCAGACAGGGAGCAATCAGCCCCAGCATTTT. Translating it yields CASSQTGSNQPQHF.

This clone was detected once. The chain couples TRBV7-2 to TRBJ1-6, with a weak D call TRBD1 (6 bases). With 1 base removed from V and 10 bases from J, the gap between germline ends came to 14 bases. CDR1 is SGHTA and CDR2 is FQGNSA in the germline V gene. The CDR3 runs to 15 residues. The CDR3 sequence: CASSLGQAGGSPLHF. CDR3 DNA: TGTGCCAGCAGCTTAGGACAGGCCGGGGGATCACCCCTCCACTTT. The variable domain in full, completed from reference TRBV7-2 and TRBJ1-6, reads GAGVSQSPSNKVTEKGKDVELRCDPISGHTALYWYRQSLGQGLEFLIYFQGNSAPDKSGLPSDRFSAERTGGSVSTLTIQRTQQEDSAVYLCASSLGQAGGSPLHFGNGTRLTVT.

This chain joins TRBV5-6 and TRBJ2-5; no definite D call. There are 15 residues in the CDR3. Germline CDR1 and CDR2: SGHDT and YYEEEE. The V end lost 4 bases, the J end lost 1 base, and 14 bases lay between the germline ends. CDR3 region: CASSGSLGSQETQYF. The CDR3 DNA reads as TGTGCCAGCAGCGGGTCGTTGGGATCCCAAGAGACCCAGTACTTC.